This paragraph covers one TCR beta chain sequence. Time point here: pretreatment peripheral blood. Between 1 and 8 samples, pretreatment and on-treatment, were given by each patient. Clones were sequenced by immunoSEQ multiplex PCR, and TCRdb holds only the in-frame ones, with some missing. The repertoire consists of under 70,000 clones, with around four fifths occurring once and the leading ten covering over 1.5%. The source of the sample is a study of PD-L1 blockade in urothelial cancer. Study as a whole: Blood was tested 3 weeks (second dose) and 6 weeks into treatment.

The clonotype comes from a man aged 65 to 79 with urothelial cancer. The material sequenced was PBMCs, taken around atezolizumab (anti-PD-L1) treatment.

CDR3: CASSLKWRQPNTGELFF. CDR3 DNA sequence: TGTGCCAGCAGTTTAAAGTGGCGGCAGCCTAACACCGGGGAGCTGTTTTTT. V and J are TRBV27 and TRBJ2-2; D uncertain. V lost 2 bases to trimming and J lost 2 bases, with 15 bases between them. The CDR3 consists of 17 residues. Germline assignment: CDR1 MNHEY and CDR2 SMNVEV (reference sequence).